These 10 T cell receptor beta chains originate from one sample sequenced in a study of immune cell composition in non-small cell lung cancer. The normal lung sample lay at least 3 cm, and maximally far, from the tumour. Some clones are missing from TCRdb's copy, which holds only in-frame ones; the method was immunoSEQ multiplex PCR. The table has 6,000 or so clones, roughly nine tenths seen once. Sequenced: non-adjacent lung tissue. These receptors were collected from a human donor with non-small cell lung cancer.

This clone was seen once. CDR3: CASTQGRTDTQYF. The CDR3 DNA follows: TGTGCCAGCACACAGGGAAGGACAGATACGCAGTATTTT. The rearrangement uses TRBV6-5 and TRBJ2-3; D perhaps matches TRBD1 (6 bases). Trimming pared 7 bases from V and 3 bases from J, leaving 11 bases between. CDR1 and CDR2 from the germline V gene are MNHEY and SVGAGI. The CDR3 runs 13 residues.

V is TRBV18 and J is TRBJ1-2; tentative D call: TRBD1 (6 bases). Trimming pared 2 bases from V and 8 bases from J, leaving 18 bases between. The CDR3 covers 15 residues. Germline V gene data show CDR1 as KGHSH and CDR2 as LQKENI. The CDR3 DNA reads TGTGCCAGCTCACCAGGTGGAGACAGGATTAGCGGCTACACCTTC. This gives the protein CASSPGGDRISGYTF.

V is TRBV5-1 and J is TRBJ2-5; 10 bases match TRBD1. The germline V gene has CDR1 SGHRS and CDR2 YFSETQ. Trimming took 4 bases from V and 7 from J; bases not matched to a gene: 10. This CDR3 has 15 residues. CDR3 DNA sequence: TGCGCCAGCAGCCCCCGACAGGGGGCAGCCGTGACCCAGTACTTC. Translated: CASSPRQGAAVTQYF.

This clone was seen a few times. The chain carries TRBV7-9 and TRBJ2-7, with D perhaps matching TRBD1 (5 bases). Between the trimmed V and J ends, which lost 1 base and 3 bases, there was a span of 19 bases. This CDR3 is 17 amino acids long. Germline-derived CDR1 and CDR2 are SEHNR and FQNEAQ (reference sequence). This chain's CDR3 is CASSLVQGAVGLYEQYF. CDR3 in DNA: TGTGCCAGCAGCTTAGTTCAAGGGGCTGTTGGCCTCTACGAGCAGTACTTC.

This chain uses TRBV7-2 with TRBJ2-7, with a possible D match to TRBD2 (5 bases). CDR1 is SGHTA, CDR2 FQGNSA, per germline. Trimming removed 6 bases at V and 0 bases at J, with 15 bases between. The CDR3 runs 15 residues. The CDR3 region is CASRPQAVPSYEQYF. The CDR3 coding sequence is TGTGCCAGCAGGCCCCAAGCGGTCCCCTCCTACGAGCAGTACTTC.

This clone appeared once. The chain recombines TRBV29-1 with TRBJ2-5; 14 bases map to TRBD2. V lost 3 bases to trimming and J lost 5 bases; unmatched junction nucleotides: 5. The CDR3 spans 15 residues. In germline, CDR1 is SQVTM, CDR2 ANQGSEA. As DNA, the CDR3 is TGCAGCGTTGAGATGACTAGCGGGAGGGGGGAGACCCAGTACTTC. Amino acids: CSVEMTSGRGETQYF.

V is TRBV7-2 and J is TRBJ2-7, with D perhaps matching TRBD2 (5 bases). CDR1 SGHTA and CDR2 FQGNSA come from the germline V gene. The CDR3 runs 15 residues. Trimming cost V 3 bases and J 0 bases, with 12 bases left between them. CDR3 region: CASSFDGISSYEQYF. As DNA, the CDR3 is TGTGCCAGCAGCTTTGACGGGATCAGCTCCTACGAGCAGTACTTC.

The J gene is TRBJ2-2, the V gene TRBV7-2; 11 nucleotides agree with TRBD2. CDR1 is SGHTA, CDR2 FQGNSA, per germline. Losses at the gene ends were 1 base for V and 3 bases for J; bases not matched to a gene: 7. This CDR3 is 18 amino acids long. The CDR3 DNA follows: TGTGCCAGCAGCTTAGGTCTAGCGGGAGGATCGTACACCGGGGAGCTGTTTTTT. Its protein is CASSLGLAGGSYTGELFF. Full variable domain (outside the CDR3, taken from reference TRBV7-2 and TRBJ2-2): GAGVSQSPSNKVTEKGKDVELRCDPISGHTALYWYRQSLGQGLEFLIYFQGNSAPDKSGLPSDRFSAERTGGSVSTLTIQRTQQEDSAVYLCASSLGLAGGSYTGELFFGEGSRLTVL.

The rearrangement joins TRBV5-4 to TRBJ1-1; 7 nucleotides agree with TRBD1. Losses at the gene ends were 0 bases for V and 1 base for J; bases not matched to a gene: 3. CDR3 length equals 15 residues. Germline V gives CDR1 SGHNT, CDR2 YYREEE (reference sequence). The CDR3: CASSLVTGQNTEAFF. CDR3 bases: TGTGCCAGCAGCTTGGTGACAGGGCAGAACACTGAAGCTTTCTTT.

To note about this clone: The final CDR3 position lacks the conserved phenylalanine or tryptophan, pointing to a likely read error. Because the CDR3's place on the DNA is in doubt, the DNA is left out and the CDR3 is given as listed by TCRdb. The chain combines TRBV5-1 with TRBJ1-3; TRBD1, the table's D call, was not compared with the DNA. Germline V gene sequence: CDR1 SGHRS, CDR2 YFSETQ. From its first to its last residue, the CDR3 has 11 amino acids. The CDR3 spells CASSPDGTGDI.